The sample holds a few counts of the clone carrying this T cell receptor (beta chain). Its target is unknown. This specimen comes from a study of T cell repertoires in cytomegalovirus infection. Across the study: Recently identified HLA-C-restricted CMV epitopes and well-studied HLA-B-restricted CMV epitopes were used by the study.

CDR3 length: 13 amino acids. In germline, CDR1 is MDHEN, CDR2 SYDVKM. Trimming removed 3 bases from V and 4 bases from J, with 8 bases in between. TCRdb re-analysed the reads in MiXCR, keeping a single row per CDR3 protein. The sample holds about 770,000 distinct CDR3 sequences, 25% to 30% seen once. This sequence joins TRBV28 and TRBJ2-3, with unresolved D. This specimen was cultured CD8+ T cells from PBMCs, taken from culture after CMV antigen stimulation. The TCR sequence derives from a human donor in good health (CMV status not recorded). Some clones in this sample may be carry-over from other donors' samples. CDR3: CASSFVRPDTQYF. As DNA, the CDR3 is TGTGCCAGCAGTTTTGTCCGACCAGATACGCAGTATTTT.